This TCR beta chain stems from a study of neoadjuvant anti-PD-1 for oral cavity cancer. On the study more broadly: Before surgery, most patients got three to four biweekly 3 mg/kg nivolumab doses.

TCRdb's copy holds only in-frame clones and misses some; the assay was immunoSEQ multiplex PCR. Of some 33,000 clones in the sample, about 86% were seen once. The sequence was collected from a person aged 40 to 85 with oral cavity squamous cell carcinoma. Sample: PBMCs, taken before nivolumab (anti-PD-1) treatment.

CDR3 coding DNA: TGTGCCAGCACTACAGGGTTCGGAAACACCATATATTTT. It encodes CASTTGFGNTIYF. This chain links TRBV6-1 with TRBJ1-3, with D possibly being TRBD1 (6 bases). This CDR3 is 13 amino acids long. Trimming cost V 7 bases and J 4 bases, with 11 bases left between them. CDR1 and CDR2 from the germline V gene are MNHNS and SASEGT.